This entry concerns a single T cell receptor (beta chain). Germline V gene sequence: CDR1 LGHDT, CDR2 YNNKEL (reference sequence). The CDR3 is made up of 15 amino acids. Trimming pared 3 bases from V and 4 bases from J, leaving 12 bases between. The data derive from a study of blood T cell repertoires in COVID-19. Study information: Some COVID-19 samples were acute and others convalescent; all came from the United States, Italy and Spain. T cells, B-cell-depleted T cells, or PBMCs supplied cDNA or gDNA.

In the source study's methods: The authors estimated nucleated cell counts from reference gene primer amplification. Measured with immunoSEQ multiplex PCR; TCRdb has only the in-frame clones, and not every one. V, J and clone size reflect that table, while D and trimming were determined from the DNA. The sample shows fewer than 85,000 clones, less than 90% of them seen only once. Source material: peripheral blood. This TCR derives from a human donor in a cohort sampled during active COVID-19. The V and J genes are TRBV3-1 (or the pseudogene TRBV3-2) and TRBJ1-4, with TRBD1 as a possible D gene (6 bases). CDR3 sequence (DNA): TGTGCCAGCAGCCAGCGACAGGATGGTAATGAAAAACTGTTTTTT. Translated: CASSQRQDGNEKLFF.